This TCR beta chain was profiled in a study of cytomegalovirus exposure and HLA in healthy donors. Across the study: The same platform as the roughly 630 first-cohort repertoires was used for the 110 or so validation repertoires, a later analysis reported.

Broader study findings: The study labeled under 200 TCR beta chains cytomegalovirus-associated. According to a later analysis, TCR clusters from the first cohort tended to co-occur in the 120 or so validation repertoires.

Comments on this clone: Its specificity is unknown.

The V gene end was trimmed by 5 bases and the J gene end by 2 bases; junction bases not matched to a gene: 2. Germline values: CDR1 SEHNR, CDR2 FQNEAQ (reference sequence). The CDR3 has 15 amino acids. The method was immunoSEQ multiplex PCR; TCRdb's version includes in-frame clones alone and lacks a portion of them. Here the sample spans about 57,000 clones, 80% to 95% being singletons. Sequenced input: PBMCs. V and J are TRBV7-9 and TRBJ2-1, with 11 bases fitting TRBD2. This receptor was taken from a woman aged 18-35 years in good health and CMV-seronegative. CDR3 nucleotides: TGTGCCAGCAGCCTGGGACTAGCGGCCTACAATGAGCAGTTCTTC. The encoded protein is CASSLGLAAYNEQFF.